The entry below gives a single T cell receptor beta chain sequence along with its context. No antigen is known for it. Employing constant-segment primers, 5'RACE generated TCR alpha and TCR beta cDNA libraries bearing sample barcodes and UMIs. TCRdb analysed the 5' RACE reads with MiXCR anew, one entry per CDR3 protein. The table records approximately 400,000 distinct CDR3 sequences, roughly 18% of them present only once. Trimming cost V 3 bases and J 6 bases, with 12 bases left between them. Germline V gives CDR1 SQVTM, CDR2 ANQGSEA. This CDR3 is built from 13 residues. The record originates from a study of T-cell memory formation after mild COVID-19. Whole-study context: Largely donor-specific sequence clusters came from a couple of donors. Study findings and constraints: Later expanders leaned toward CD4+, whereas clones contracting from day 15 to 85 were balanced CD4/CD8.

The sequence was obtained from a man aged 18 to 29 who had mild COVID-19 (a few samples of this study predate the infection). Cell type and time point are not known. The chain couples TRBV29-1 to TRBJ2-4; D is possibly TRBD1 or TRBD2 (5 bases each). Specimen: PBMCs or a T cell subset sorted from them (not recorded which). The CDR3 sequence is CSVDHGAGNIQYF. DNA of the CDR3: TGCAGCGTTGATCACGGGGCGGGAAACATTCAGTACTTC.